This is a list of T cell receptor beta chains from one sample in a study of shared clonotypes between healthy human individuals. Produced via immunoSEQ multiplex PCR; TCRdb's table is partial and in-frame only. Found here are 2 million to 2.5 million clones, roughly 93% of them singletons; the top ten hold about 0.34%. The source material was naive CD4+ T cells from PBMCs. These TCRs come from a man between 18 and 29 years old in good health. Some clones in this sample may be carry-over from other donors' samples. The CDR3 runs from the conserved cysteine through the conserved F or W. Each record gives: CDR3 protein, clone size, V gene, D gene. The D gene is left open where the match is weak. Expanded clones are given a class, and other clones once, few, many or no size at all.

CDR3: CASSPRGDSYNEQFF; size: once; V: TRBV9; D: -
CDR3: CASSRGGTGTVETQYF; size: -; V: TRBV4-2; D: TRBD2
CDR3: CASSLAGVGELFF; size: once; V: TRBV28; D: TRBD2
CDR3: CASSLWAREGSGELFF; size: -; V: TRBV19; D: TRBD2
CDR3: CASSLLAGGPDEQYF; size: once; V: TRBV19; D: TRBD2
CDR3: CASTKGDRVYEQYF; size: -; V: TRBV27; D: TRBD1
CDR3: CASSPRTSGGYEQYF; size: -; V: TRBV5-4; D: -
CDR3: CASSPGQTPGPQHF; size: few; V: TRBV18; D: TRBD1
CDR3: CAWSVSGGGKTEAFF; size: -; V: TRBV30; D: -
CDR3: CASSEGGGADTQYF; size: -; V: TRBV6-1; D: -
CDR3: CASSFQTSGSFLETQYF; size: -; V: TRBV7-2; D: TRBD2
CDR3: CASSLAALRPPYEQYF; size: -; V: TRBV5-4; D: -
CDR3: CASIHRGQGNTEAFF; size: -; V: TRBV7-9; D: TRBD1
CDR3: CASSLMGQKFQFF; size: -; V: TRBV7-3; D: TRBD1
CDR3: CASILGQGGEGLFF; size: -; V: TRBV6-5; D: TRBD1
CDR3: CASSPYLQLGAPGDYGYTF; size: -; V: TRBV18; D: -
CDR3: CASSSDSHYTNYGYTF; size: -; V: TRBV19; D: -
CDR3: CASSIKGGNQPQHF; size: -; V: TRBV19; D: -